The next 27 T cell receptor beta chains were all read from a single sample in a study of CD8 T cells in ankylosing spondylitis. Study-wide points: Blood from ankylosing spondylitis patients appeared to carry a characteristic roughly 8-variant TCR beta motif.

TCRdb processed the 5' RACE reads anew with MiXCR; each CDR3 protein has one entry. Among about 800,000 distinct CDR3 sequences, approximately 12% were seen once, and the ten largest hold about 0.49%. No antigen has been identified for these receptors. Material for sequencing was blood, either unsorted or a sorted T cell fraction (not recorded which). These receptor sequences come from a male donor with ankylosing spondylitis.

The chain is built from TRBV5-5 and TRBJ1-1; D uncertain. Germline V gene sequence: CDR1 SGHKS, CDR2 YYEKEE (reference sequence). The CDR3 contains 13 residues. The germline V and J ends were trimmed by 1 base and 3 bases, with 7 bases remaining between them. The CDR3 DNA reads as TGTGCCAGCAGCTTGAATCCGGACACTGAAGCTTTCTTT. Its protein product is CASSLNPDTEAFF.

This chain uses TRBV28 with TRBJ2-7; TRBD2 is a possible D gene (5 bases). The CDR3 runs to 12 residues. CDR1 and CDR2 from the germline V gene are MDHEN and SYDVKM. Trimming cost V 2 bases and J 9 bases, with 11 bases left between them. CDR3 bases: TGTGCCAGCAGTTTAAGAAGGGCGGGGCAGTACTTC. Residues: CASSLRRAGQYF.

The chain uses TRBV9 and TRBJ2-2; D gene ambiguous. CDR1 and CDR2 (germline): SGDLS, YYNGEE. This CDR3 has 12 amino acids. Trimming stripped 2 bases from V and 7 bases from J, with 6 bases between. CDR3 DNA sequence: TGTGCCAGCAGCGTTTCTGACGGGGAGCTGTTTTTT. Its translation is CASSVSDGELFF.

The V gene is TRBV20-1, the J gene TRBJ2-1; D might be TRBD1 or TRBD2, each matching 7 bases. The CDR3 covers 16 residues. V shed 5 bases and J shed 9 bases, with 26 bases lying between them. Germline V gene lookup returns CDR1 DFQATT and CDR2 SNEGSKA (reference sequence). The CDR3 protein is CSAARAGGDPPPEQFF. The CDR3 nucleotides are TGCAGTGCTGCCCGGGCAGGGGGGGACCCCCCCCCTGAGCAGTTCTTC.

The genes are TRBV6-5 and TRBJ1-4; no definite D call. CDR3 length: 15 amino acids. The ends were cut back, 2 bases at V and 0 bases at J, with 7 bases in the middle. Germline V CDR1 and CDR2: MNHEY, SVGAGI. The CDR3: CASSYRPTTNEKLFF. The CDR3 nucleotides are TGTGCCAGCAGTTACCGGCCCACAACTAATGAAAAACTGTTTTTT.

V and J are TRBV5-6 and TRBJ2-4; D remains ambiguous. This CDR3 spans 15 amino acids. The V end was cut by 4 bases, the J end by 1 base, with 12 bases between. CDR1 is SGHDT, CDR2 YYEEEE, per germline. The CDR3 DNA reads TGTGCCAGCAGCCCGGTGGGGTCGGCCAAAAACATTCAGTACTTC. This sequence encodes CASSPVGSAKNIQYF.

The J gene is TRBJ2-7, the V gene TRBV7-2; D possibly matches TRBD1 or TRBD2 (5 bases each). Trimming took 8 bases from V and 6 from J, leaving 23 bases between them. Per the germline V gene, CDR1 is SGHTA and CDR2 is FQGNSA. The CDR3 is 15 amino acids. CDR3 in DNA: TGTGCCAGCCGTCAGGGAGCAGAACCCCTACGCGAGCAGTACTTC. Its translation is CASRQGAEPLREQYF.

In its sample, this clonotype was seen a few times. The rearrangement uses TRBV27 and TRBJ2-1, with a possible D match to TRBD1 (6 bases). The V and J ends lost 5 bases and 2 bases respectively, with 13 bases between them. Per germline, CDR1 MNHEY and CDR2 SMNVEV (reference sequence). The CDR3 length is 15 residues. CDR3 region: CASSPSGATYNEQFF. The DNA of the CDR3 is TGTGCCAGCAGTCCCTCAGGGGCTACCTACAATGAGCAGTTCTTC.

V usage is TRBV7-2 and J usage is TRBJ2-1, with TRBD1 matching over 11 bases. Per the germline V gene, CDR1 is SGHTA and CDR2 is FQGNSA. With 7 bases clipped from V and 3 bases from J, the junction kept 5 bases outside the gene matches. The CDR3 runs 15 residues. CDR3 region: CASTDRGQIYNEQFF. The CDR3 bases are TGTGCCAGCACGGACAGGGGGCAAATCTACAATGAGCAGTTCTTC.

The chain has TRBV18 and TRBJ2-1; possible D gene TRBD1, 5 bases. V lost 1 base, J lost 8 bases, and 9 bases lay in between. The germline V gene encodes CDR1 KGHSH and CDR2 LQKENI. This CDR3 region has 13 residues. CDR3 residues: CASSPRRDDEQFF. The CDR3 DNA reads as TGTGCCAGCTCACCACGCAGGGATGATGAGCAGTTCTTC.

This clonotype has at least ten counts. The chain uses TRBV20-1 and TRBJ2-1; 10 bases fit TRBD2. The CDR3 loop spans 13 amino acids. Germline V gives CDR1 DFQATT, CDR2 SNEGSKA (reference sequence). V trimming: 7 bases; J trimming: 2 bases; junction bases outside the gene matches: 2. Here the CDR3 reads CSDLAGAYNEQFF. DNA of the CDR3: TGCAGTGACCTAGCGGGAGCCTACAATGAGCAGTTCTTC.

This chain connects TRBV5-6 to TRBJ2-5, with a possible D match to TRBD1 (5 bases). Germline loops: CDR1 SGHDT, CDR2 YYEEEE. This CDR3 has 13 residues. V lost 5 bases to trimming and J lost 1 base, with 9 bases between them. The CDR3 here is CASSHDSQETQYF. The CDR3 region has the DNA TGTGCCAGCAGTCATGACAGCCAAGAGACCCAGTACTTC. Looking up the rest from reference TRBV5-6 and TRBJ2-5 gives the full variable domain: DAGVTQSPTHLIKTRGQQVTLRCSPKSGHDTVSWYQQALGQGPQFIFQYYEEEERQRGNFPDRFSGHQFPNYSSELNVNALLLGDSALYLCASSHDSQETQYFGPGTRLLVL.

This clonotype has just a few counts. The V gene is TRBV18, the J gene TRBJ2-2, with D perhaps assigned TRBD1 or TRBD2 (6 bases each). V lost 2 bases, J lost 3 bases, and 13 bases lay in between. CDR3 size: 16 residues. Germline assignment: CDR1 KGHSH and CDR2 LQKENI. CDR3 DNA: TGTGCCAGCTCACCAGTTGCAGGGGACTACACCGGGGAGCTGTTTTTT. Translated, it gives CASSPVAGDYTGELFF.

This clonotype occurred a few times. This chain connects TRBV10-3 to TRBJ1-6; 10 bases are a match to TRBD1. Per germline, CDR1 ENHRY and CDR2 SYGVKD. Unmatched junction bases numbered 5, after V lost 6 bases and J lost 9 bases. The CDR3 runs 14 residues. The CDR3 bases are TGTGCCATCAGGGGGACAGGGGTTGCTTCACCCCTCCACTTT. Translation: CAIRGTGVASPLHF.

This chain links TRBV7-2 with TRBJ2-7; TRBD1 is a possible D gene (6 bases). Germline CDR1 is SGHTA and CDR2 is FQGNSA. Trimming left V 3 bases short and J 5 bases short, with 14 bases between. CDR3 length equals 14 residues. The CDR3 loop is CASSFRRQANEQYF. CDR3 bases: TGTGCCAGCAGCTTTAGGAGACAGGCCAACGAGCAGTACTTC.

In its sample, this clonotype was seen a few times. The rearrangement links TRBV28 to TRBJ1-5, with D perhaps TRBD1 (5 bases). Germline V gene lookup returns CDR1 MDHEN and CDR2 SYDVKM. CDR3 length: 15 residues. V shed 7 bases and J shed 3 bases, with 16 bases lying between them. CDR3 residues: CASTRWEGVNQPQHF. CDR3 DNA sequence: TGTGCCAGCACTCGGTGGGAAGGGGTCAATCAGCCCCAGCATTTT.

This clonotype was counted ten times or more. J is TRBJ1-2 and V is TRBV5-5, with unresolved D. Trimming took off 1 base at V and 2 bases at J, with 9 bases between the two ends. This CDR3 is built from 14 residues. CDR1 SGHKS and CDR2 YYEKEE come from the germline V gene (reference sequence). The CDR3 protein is CASSLTVRNYGYTF. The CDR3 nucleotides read TGTGCCAGCAGCTTGACAGTTAGGAACTATGGCTACACCTTC.

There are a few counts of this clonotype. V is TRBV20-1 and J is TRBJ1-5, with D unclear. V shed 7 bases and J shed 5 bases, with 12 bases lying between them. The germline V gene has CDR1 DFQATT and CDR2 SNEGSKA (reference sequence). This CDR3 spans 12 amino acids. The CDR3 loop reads CSGRSGDQPQHF. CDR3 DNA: TGCAGTGGGAGGAGCGGAGATCAGCCCCAGCATTTT.

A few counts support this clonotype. CDR3 DNA sequence: TGTGCCAGCAGCTTAGGCGGTTTGAGGGCCCGGGGGGGCACTGAAGCTTTCTTT. Protein sequence: CASSLGGLRARGGTEAFF. The chain links TRBV7-6 to TRBJ1-1; TRBD1 is a possible D gene (5 bases). Germline assignment: CDR1 SGHVS and CDR2 FNYEAQ. This CDR3 contains 18 residues. Trimming took off 1 base at V and 4 bases at J, with 22 bases between the two ends.

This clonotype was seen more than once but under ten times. Here the CDR3 reads CASTDPTGAGNQPQHF. The DNA of the CDR3 is TGTGCCAGCACCGATCCCACAGGGGCGGGCAATCAGCCCCAGCATTTT. The V call is TRBV6-1, the J call TRBJ1-5; 7 bases line up with TRBD1. The CDR3 length is 16 residues. Per germline, CDR1 MNHNS and CDR2 SASEGT. V lost 7 bases and J lost 2; bases outside the gene matches: 11.

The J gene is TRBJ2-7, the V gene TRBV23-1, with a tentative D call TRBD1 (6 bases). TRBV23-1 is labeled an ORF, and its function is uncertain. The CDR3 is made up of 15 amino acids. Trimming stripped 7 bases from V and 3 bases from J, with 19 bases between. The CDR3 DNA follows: TGCGCCAGCACCCGGGGACAAGCGGAGTTCTACGAGCAGTACTTC. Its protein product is CASTRGQAEFYEQYF.

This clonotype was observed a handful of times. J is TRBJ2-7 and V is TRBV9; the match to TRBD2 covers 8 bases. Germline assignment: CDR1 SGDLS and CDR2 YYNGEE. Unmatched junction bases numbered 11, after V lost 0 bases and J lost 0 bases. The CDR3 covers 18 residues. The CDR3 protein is CASSVEPAGATSSYEQYF. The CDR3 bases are TGTGCCAGCAGCGTAGAACCAGCGGGGGCAACTAGCTCCTACGAGCAGTACTTC.

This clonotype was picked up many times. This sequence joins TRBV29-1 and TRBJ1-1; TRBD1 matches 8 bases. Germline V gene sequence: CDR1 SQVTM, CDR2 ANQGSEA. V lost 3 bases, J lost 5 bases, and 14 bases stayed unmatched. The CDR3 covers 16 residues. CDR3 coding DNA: TGCAGCGTTGATCTCAATCCAGGGGGCCAGGGGACTGAAGCTTTCTTT. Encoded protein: CSVDLNPGGQGTEAFF.

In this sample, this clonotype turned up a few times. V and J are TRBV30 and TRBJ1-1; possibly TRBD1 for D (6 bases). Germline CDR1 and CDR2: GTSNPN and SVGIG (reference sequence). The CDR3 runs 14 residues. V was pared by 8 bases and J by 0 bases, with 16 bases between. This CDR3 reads CARQRAGVNTEAFF. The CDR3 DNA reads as TGTGCCCGCCAGAGGGCAGGGGTGAACACTGAAGCTTTCTTT.

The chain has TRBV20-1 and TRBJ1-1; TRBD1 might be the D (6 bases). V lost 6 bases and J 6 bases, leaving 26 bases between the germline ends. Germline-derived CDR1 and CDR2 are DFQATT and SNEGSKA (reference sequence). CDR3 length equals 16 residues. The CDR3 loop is CSARGNQGFGAAEAFF. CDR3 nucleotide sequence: TGCAGTGCGAGGGGGAATCAGGGCTTCGGGGCCGCTGAAGCTTTCTTT.

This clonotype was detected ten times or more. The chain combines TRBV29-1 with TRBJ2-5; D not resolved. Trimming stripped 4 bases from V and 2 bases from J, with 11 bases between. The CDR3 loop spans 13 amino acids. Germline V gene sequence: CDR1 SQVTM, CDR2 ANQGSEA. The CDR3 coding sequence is TGCAGCGTTGGTTTACTAACTCAAGAGACCCAGTACTTC. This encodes CSVGLLTQETQYF.

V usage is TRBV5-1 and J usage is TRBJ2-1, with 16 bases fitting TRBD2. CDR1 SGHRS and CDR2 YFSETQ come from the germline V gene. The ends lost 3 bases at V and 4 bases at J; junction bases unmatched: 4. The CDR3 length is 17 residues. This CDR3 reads CASSWGLAGGIYNEQFF. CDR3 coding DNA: TGCGCCAGCAGCTGGGGACTAGCGGGAGGGATTTACAATGAGCAGTTCTTC.